This paragraph reports one T cell receptor beta chain. CDR1 is SGDLS and CDR2 is YYNGEE in the germline V gene. V lost 0 bases, J lost 7 bases, and 19 bases lay in between. The CDR3 runs 16 residues. Seattle patient enrollment occurred during active infection, with longitudinal follow-up thereafter. The sample originates from a study of blood T cell repertoires in COVID-19. Turning to the study itself: Some COVID-19 samples were acute and others convalescent; all came from the United States, Italy and Spain. PBMCs, B-cell-depleted T cells, or T cells were the source of the cDNA or gDNA that made up the material.

Per the authors' pipeline: For nucleated cells, counts were estimated from reference gene primer amplification. Clones were read by immunoSEQ multiplex PCR, and TCRdb kept only the in-frame ones, dropping some. V, J and clone size are taken as reported in that table, and D and trimming were inferred from the DNA itself. The sample shows about 370,000 clones, approximately 89% of them seen only once. The sequencing input was peripheral blood. The clonotype was recovered from a woman aged 30 to 39 with COVID-19, enrolled during active disease. V and J are TRBV9 and TRBJ1-1; possible D gene TRBD1, 6 bases. CDR3 in DNA: TGTGCCAGCAGCGTAGATCCCCACAGGACAGTGATTGAAGCTTTCTTT. Amino acid sequence: CASSVDPHRTVIEAFF.